This T cell receptor (beta chain) is drawn from a study of blood T cell repertoires in COVID-19. Study-wide background: COVID-19 samples collected from the United States, Italy and Spain covered acute and convalescent phases.

In the authors' workflow: Nucleated cell counts were estimated from reference gene primer amplification. Method: immunoSEQ multiplex PCR; TCRdb's copy keeps in-frame clones and lacks some. The D gene and trimming were derived from the DNA, and the V and J assignments and clone size from that table. The sample has roughly 230,000 clones; roughly 83% are singletons. CDR3 length equals 15 residues. Germline CDR1 reads MDHEN; CDR2 reads SYDVKM. With 4 bases clipped from V and 3 bases from J, the junction kept 4 bases outside the gene matches. The rearrangement uses TRBV28 and TRBJ1-2; TRBD1 agrees at 11 bases. Sequences were obtained from peripheral blood. The receptor comes from a man between 40 and 49 years old with acute or convalescent COVID-19. The CDR3 reads CASSSPGQGDYGYTF. CDR3 coding DNA: TGTGCCAGCAGTTCTCCGGGACAGGGGGACTATGGCTACACCTTC.